Listed below are T cell receptor beta chains from one sample, sequenced in a study of regulatory T cells in long-lasting Graves disease. TCRdb fed the multiplex PCR reads into MiXCR, producing one record per CDR3 protein. This table has roughly 500,000 distinct CDR3 sequences, approximately 13% appearing once. The same data also went into a second study, on T cells in Graves' hyperthyroidism and ophthalmopathy.

The sequenced sample was peripheral blood mononuclear cells (PBMCs), obtained at new diagnosis, from a patient treated with antithyroid drugs. All receptors derive from a man younger than 40 with Graves disease. Both conserved end residues are part of each CDR3.

V,J,CDR3
TRBV6-1,TRBJ2-7,CASSPAVLTYEQYF
TRBV6-2/TRBV6-3,TRBJ1-4,CASRPGTGPVNEKLFF
TRBV20-1,TRBJ1-2,CSALGGYTF
TRBV29-1,TRBJ2-5,CSVERDFQETQYF
TRBV7-9,TRBJ1-2,CASSFQEGDYGYTF
TRBV6-2/TRBV6-3,TRBJ2-7,CASSYGQASRVYEQYF
TRBV20-1,TRBJ2-5,CSAHFGGEKTQYF
TRBV5-1,TRBJ2-7,CASSSRDYSYEQYF
TRBV30,TRBJ2-7,CAWDSTSYEQYF
TRBV12-3/TRBV12-4,TRBJ1-2,CASSRTGPWGYTF
TRBV7-2,TRBJ2-1,CASSRLSGAYNEQFF
TRBV30,NA,CAWSGPRTGGMKTQYF
TRBV29-1,TRBJ2-5,CSATPPPTETQYF
TRBV27,TRBJ2-7,CASSTGTAAYEQYF
TRBV27,TRBJ2-7,CASILRAGKVYEQYF
TRBV11-3,TRBJ2-5,CASSKTSGQETQYF
TRBV6-1,TRBJ2-4,CASSAEVKNIQYF
TRBV30,TRBJ2-1,CAWSRPGLAGNNEQFF
TRBV5-1,TRBJ2-6,CASSLRGYQGSGANVLTF
TRBV19,TRBJ2-1,CASSIPLTGMQEQFF
TRBV5-1,TRBJ2-1,CASGNGGWSSYNEQFF
TRBV4-2,TRBJ2-3,CASSQVGGGPDTQYF
TRBV5-1,TRBJ1-1,CASSLETGPQGAFF
TRBV25-1,TRBJ2-7,CASSDSGTSNEQYF
TRBV15,TRBJ1-2,CATSQGQPNYGYTF
TRBV11-3,TRBJ2-7,CASSLVDGEQYF
TRBV29-1,TRBJ1-1,CSVVGTGGGWNTEAFF
TRBV6-2/TRBV6-3,TRBJ2-7,CASPPAGRNYEQYF
TRBV24-1,TRBJ2-7,CATSDRTGRTWEQYF
TRBV12-5,TRBJ2-2,CASGLVRGTGNTGELFF
TRBV20-1,TRBJ2-1,CSAKGGGNYNEQFF
TRBV13,TRBJ1-6,CASSPGSPPLHF
TRBV7-2,TRBJ1-3,CASSLFPGNTIYF
TRBV7-6,TRBJ2-3,CASSSQSGRADTQYF
TRBV20-1,TRBJ1-5,CSATGTGFRAQHF
TRBV5-1,TRBJ2-5,CASSSYAGRQETQYF
TRBV7-7,TRBJ1-2,CASSLERQGRYGYTF
TRBV29-1,TRBJ2-1,CSVGGLAGVYEQFF
TRBV29-1,TRBJ1-2,CSVEGGMGFAYAF
TRBV7-2,TRBJ2-1,CASSTPTDFNEQFF
TRBV2,TRBJ2-5,CASSGQAVVQETQYF
TRBV10-2,TRBJ2-7,CASRGSGIAYEQYF
TRBV30,TRBJ2-7,CAWTGRGREEVYEQYF
TRBV11-3,TRBJ2-1,CASSSLAGEQFF
TRBV29-1,TRBJ2-1,CSVAPGPHFNEQFF
TRBV24-1,TRBJ2-2,CATSEPTVNTGELFF
TRBV25-1,TRBJ2-3,CASSVDLGLAGGGDTQYF